The subject of this entry is one T cell receptor beta chain. The CDR3 is 14 amino acids. Germline assignment: CDR1 SEHNR and CDR2 FQNEAQ (reference sequence). Trimming removed 5 bases from V and 5 bases from J, with 15 bases in between. Method: immunoSEQ multiplex PCR; TCRdb's copy keeps in-frame clones and lacks some. The table records 150,000 or so clones, under 95% of them present only once. The data originate from a study of control samples from healthy donors and cancer patients. This TCR was recovered from a young man in good health. Sequenced input: blood. This chain joins TRBV7-9 and TRBJ2-5; TRBD1 is a possible D gene (6 bases). The CDR3 region has the DNA TGTGCCAGCAGCGAGAACAGGGAGAGGGAGACCCAGTACTTC. Its protein product is CASSENRERETQYF.